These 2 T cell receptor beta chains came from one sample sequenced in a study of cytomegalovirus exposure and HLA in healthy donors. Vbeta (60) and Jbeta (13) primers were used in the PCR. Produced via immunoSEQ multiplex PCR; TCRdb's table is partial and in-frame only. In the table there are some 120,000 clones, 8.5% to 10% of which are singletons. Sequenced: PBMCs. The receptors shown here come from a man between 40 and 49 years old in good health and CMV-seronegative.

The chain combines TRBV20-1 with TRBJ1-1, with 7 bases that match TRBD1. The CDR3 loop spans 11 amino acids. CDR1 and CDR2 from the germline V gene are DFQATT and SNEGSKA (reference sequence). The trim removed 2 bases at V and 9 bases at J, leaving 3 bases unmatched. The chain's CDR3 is CSARPDRQAFF. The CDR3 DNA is TGCAGTGCTAGACCGGACAGGCAAGCTTTCTTT.

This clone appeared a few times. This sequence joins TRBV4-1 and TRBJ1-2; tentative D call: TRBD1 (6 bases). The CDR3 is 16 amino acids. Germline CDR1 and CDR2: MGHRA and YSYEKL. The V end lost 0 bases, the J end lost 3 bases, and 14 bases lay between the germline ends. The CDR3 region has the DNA TGCGCCAGCAGCCAAGATTCGGGGGGGGCAGACTATGGCTACACCTTC. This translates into CASSQDSGGADYGYTF.